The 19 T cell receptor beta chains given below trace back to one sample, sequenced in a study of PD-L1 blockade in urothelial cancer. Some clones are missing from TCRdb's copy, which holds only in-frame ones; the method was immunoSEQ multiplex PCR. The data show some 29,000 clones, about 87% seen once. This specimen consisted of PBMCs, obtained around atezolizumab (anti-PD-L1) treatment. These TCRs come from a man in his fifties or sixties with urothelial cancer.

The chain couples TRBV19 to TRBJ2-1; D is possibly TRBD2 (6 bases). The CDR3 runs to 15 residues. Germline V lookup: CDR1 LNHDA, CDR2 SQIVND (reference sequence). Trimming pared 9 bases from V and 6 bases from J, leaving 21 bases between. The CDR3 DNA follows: TGTGCCAGCGATCAGAATTACGGGAGCGCCAATGAGCAGTTCTTC. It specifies CASDQNYGSANEQFF.

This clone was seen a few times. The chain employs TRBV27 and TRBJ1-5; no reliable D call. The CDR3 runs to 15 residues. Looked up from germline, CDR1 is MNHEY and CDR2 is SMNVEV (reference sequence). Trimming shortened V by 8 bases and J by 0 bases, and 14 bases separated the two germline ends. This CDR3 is CASGEPGYSNQPQHF. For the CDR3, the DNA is TGTGCCAGCGGGGAACCGGGGTATAGCAATCAGCCCCAGCATTTT.

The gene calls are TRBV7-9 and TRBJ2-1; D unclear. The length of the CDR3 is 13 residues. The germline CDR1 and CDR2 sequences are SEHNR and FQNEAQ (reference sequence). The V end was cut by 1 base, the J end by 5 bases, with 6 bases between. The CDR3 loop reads CASSLDSHNEQFF. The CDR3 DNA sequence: TGTGCCAGCAGCTTAGACTCGCACAATGAGCAGTTCTTC.

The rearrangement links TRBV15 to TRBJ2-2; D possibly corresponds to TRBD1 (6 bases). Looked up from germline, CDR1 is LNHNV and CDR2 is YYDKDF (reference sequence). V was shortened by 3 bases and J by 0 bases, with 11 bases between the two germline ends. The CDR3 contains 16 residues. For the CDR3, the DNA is TGTGCCACCAGCAGTCCCGGGACAACGAACACCGGGGAGCTGTTTTTT. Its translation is CATSSPGTTNTGELFF.

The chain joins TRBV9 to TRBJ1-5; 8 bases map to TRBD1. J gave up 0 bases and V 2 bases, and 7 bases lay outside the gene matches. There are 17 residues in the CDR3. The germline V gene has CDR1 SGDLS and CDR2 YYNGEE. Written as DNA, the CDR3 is TGTGCCAGCAGCGTCGGGACAGGTTCCCATAGCAATCAGCCCCAGCATTTT. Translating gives CASSVGTGSHSNQPQHF.

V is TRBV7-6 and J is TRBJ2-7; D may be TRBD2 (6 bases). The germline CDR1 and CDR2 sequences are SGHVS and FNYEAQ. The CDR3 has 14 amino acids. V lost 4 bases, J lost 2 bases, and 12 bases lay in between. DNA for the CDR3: TGTGCCAGCAGCTCGGGGGAGAAGGCCTACGAGCAGTACTTC. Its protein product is CASSSGEKAYEQYF.

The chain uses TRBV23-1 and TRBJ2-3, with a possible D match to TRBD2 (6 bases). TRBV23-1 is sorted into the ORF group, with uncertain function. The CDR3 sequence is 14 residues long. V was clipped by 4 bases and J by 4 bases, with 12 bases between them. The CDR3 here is CASSLGGLADTQYF. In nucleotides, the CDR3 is TGCGCCAGCAGTCTAGGAGGGTTGGCAGATACGCAGTATTTT.

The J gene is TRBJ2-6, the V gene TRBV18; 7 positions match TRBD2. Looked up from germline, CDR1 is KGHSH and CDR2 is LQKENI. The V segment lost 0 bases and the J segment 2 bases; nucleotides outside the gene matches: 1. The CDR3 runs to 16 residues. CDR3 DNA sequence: TGTGCCAGCTCACCACCTGCGGGGGCTGGGGCCAACGTCCTGACTTTC. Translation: CASSPPAGAGANVLTF.

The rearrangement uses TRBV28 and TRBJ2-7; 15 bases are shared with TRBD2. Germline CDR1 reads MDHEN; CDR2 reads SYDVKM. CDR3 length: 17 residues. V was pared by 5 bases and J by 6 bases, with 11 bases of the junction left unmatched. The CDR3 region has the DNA TGTGCCAGCAGTAGACCTCCGGGACTAGCGGGAGGATCCGAGCAGTACTTC. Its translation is CASSRPPGLAGGSEQYF.

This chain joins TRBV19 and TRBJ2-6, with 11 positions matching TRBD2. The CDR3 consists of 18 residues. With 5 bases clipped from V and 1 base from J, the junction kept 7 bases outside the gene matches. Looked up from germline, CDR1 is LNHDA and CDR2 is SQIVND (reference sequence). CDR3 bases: TGTGCCAGTAGTGCTGGGACTAGCGGAGAGTCTGGGGCCAACGTCCTGACTTTC. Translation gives CASSAGTSGESGANVLTF.

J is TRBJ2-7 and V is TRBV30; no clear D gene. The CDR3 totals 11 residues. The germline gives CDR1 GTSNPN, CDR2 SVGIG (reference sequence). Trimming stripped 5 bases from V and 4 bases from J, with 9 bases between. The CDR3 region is CAWDDNYEQYF. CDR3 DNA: TGTGCCTGGGACGACAATTACGAGCAGTACTTC.

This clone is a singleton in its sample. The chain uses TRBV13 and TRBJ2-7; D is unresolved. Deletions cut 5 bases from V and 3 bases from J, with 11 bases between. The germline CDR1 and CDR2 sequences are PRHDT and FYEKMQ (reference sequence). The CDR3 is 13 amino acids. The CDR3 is CASSARSNYEQYF. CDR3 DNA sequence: TGTGCCAGCAGCGCCCGGAGTAACTACGAGCAGTACTTC.

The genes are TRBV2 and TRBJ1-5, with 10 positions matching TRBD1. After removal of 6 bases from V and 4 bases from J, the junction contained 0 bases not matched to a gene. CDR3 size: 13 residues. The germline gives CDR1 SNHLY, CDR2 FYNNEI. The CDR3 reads CASRGQGNQPQHF. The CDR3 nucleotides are TGTGCCAGCAGGGGACAGGGGAATCAGCCCCAGCATTTT.

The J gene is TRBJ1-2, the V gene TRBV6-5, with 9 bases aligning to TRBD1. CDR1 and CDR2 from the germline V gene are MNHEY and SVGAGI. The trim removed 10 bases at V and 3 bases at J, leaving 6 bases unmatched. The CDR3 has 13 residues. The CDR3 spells CAIRDRADYGYTF. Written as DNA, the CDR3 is TGTGCCATCAGGGACAGGGCGGACTATGGCTACACCTTC.

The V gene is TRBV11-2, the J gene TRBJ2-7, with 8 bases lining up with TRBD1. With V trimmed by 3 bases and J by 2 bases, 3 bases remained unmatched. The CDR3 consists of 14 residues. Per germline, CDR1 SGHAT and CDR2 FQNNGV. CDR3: CASSLDRVTYEQYF. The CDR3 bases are TGTGCCAGCAGCTTGGACAGGGTGACCTACGAGCAGTACTTC.

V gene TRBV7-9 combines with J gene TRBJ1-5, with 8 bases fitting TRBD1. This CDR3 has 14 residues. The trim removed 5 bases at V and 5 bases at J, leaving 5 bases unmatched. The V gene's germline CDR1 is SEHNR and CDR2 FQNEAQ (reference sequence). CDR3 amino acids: CASSPDRGDQPQHF. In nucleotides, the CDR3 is TGTGCCAGCAGCCCCGACAGGGGCGATCAGCCCCAGCATTTT.

The CDR3 loop is CSVAISPLLGAQYF. CDR3 bases: TGCAGCGTTGCTATTAGCCCACTCCTAGGGGCGCAGTACTTC. This chain joins TRBV29-1 and TRBJ2-7; weak D call: TRBD1 (5 bases). There are 14 residues in the CDR3. Trimming cost V 4 bases and J 9 bases, with 22 bases left between them. Germline CDR1 is SQVTM and CDR2 is ANQGSEA.

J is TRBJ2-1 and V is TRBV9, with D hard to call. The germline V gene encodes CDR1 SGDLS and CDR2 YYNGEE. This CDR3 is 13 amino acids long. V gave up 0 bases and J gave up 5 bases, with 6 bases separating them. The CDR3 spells CASSVEQNNEQFF. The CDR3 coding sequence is TGTGCCAGCAGCGTAGAACAGAACAATGAGCAGTTCTTC.

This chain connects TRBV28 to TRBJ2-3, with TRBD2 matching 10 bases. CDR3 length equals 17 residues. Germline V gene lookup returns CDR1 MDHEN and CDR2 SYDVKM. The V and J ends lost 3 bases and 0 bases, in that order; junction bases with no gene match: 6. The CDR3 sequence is CASSFRTSGASTDTQYF. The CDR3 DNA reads TGTGCCAGCAGTTTCCGGACTAGCGGAGCTAGCACAGATACGCAGTATTTT.